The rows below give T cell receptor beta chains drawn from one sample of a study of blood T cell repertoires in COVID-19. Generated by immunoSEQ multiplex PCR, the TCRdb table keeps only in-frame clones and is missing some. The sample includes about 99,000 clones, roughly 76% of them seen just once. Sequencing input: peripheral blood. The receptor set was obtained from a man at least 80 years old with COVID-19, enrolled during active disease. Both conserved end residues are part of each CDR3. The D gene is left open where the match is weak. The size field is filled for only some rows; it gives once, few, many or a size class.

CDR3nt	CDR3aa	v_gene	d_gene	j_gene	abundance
TGTGCCAGCAGCCCCCCCGGGACAGTGAACACTGAAGCTTTCTTT	CASSPPGTVNTEAFF	TRBV7-3	TRBD1	TRBJ1-1	.
TGTGCCAGCAGCCCAGCGGGACGTAGCACAGATACGCAGTATTTT	CASSPAGRSTDTQYF	TRBV5-4	TRBD2	TRBJ2-3	.
TGTGCCAGCAGCCGTTTACGACTAGCGGGGGGCTTTGGCACAGATACGCAGTATTTT	CASSRLRLAGGFGTDTQYF	TRBV27	TRBD2	TRBJ2-3	.
TGTGCCAGTAGGACCGGGACTAGCGGGAGCACAGATACGCAGTATTTT	CASRTGTSGSTDTQYF	TRBV19	TRBD2	TRBJ2-3	few
TGTGCCAGCAGCCCCCTAGGGGGCACTGAAGCTTTCTTT	CASSPLGGTEAFF	TRBV11-2	.	TRBJ1-1	medium-sized
TGTGCCAGCCGCTTTCGGGGGGGGAACACCGGGGAGCTGTTTTTT	CASRFRGGNTGELFF	TRBV5-4	TRBD2	TRBJ2-2	.
TGTGCCAGCAGCCAAGCAAGCGGTTACAATGAGCAGTTCTTC	CASSQASGYNEQFF	TRBV3-1/TRBV3-2	.	TRBJ2-1	.
TGTGCCAGCAGCTTGGAGAATCTAGCGGTTTCCTACAATGAGCAGTTCTTC	CASSLENLAVSYNEQFF	TRBV5-8	TRBD2	TRBJ2-1	.
TGTGCCAGTAGTACCTCCGGACAGGGATCCGAGCAGTACTTC	CASSTSGQGSEQYF	TRBV19	TRBD1	TRBJ2-7	.
TGTGCCAGCAGAATACAGGGGATATTCTATGGCTACACCTTC	CASRIQGIFYGYTF	TRBV28	TRBD1	TRBJ1-2	.
TGCGCCAGCAGCTTGGCCCCGGGACAGGGCACAGTGAGCGGCTACACCTTC	CASSLAPGQGTVSGYTF	TRBV5-1	TRBD1	TRBJ1-2	.
TGTGCCATCAGACAGGTTGCCGGGGAGCTGTTTTTT	CAIRQVAGELFF	TRBV10-3	.	TRBJ2-2	.
TGTGCCACCAGTGGGTCAGGGTACAATCAGCCCCAGCATTTT	CATSGSGYNQPQHF	TRBV24-1	.	TRBJ1-5	.
TGCAGTGCTAGTGTGGCGGGAGGGCCGGGGACAGATACGCAGTATTTT	CSASVAGGPGTDTQYF	TRBV20-1	TRBD2	TRBJ2-3	.
TGTGCCAGCAGACCATACGGGACAGCTGGGGCCAACGTCCTGACTTTC	CASRPYGTAGANVLTF	TRBV7-8	TRBD1	TRBJ2-6	.
TGTGCCAGCAGTGAAAGACAGAAGAACACTGAAGCTTTCTTT	CASSERQKNTEAFF	TRBV25-1	.	TRBJ1-1	.
TGTGCCAGCTCACCCTCATGGGGGGGGAACAATGAGCAGTTCTTC	CASSPSWGGNNEQFF	TRBV18	TRBD2	TRBJ2-1	.
TGCGCCAGCAGCCAACCCCGACAGGGGCTGCGGGTCAATGAGCAGTTCTTC	CASSQPRQGLRVNEQFF	TRBV4-1	TRBD1	TRBJ2-1	.
TGTGCCACCAGTGACCCCCCCCGGGTCGGCACAGATACGCAGTATTTT	CATSDPPRVGTDTQYF	TRBV24-1	.	TRBJ2-3	once
TGCGCCAGCAGTGAATCTAGCGGACTACCCTACGAGCAGTACTTC	CASSESSGLPYEQYF	TRBV10-1	TRBD2	TRBJ2-7	.
TGTGCCAGCAGTTTTCGGACAGGGGGCCTCTACGAGCAGTACTTC	CASSFRTGGLYEQYF	TRBV27	TRBD1	TRBJ2-7	.
TGTGCCTGGAGTGTGTCGGGGGGCAGTTATTCACCCCTCCACTTT	CAWSVSGGSYSPLHF	TRBV30	.	TRBJ1-6	.
TGTGCCAGCAGCCAACGGGGGGGACACACAGATACGCAGTATTTT	CASSQRGGHTDTQYF	TRBV7-9	TRBD2	TRBJ2-3	.
TGTGCCAGCAACGACAGGGTTGGGGAAAAACTGTTTTTT	CASNDRVGEKLFF	TRBV25-1	TRBD1	TRBJ1-4	few
TGTGCCAGCTCATCGCAGGAGGGTAGCAATCAGCCCCAGCATTTT	CASSSQEGSNQPQHF	TRBV18	.	TRBJ1-5	once
TGTGCCAGCAGCCCACCGGGACTAGCGGGCCAAGATACGCAGTATTTT	CASSPPGLAGQDTQYF	TRBV9	TRBD2	TRBJ2-3	few
TGCGCCAGCAGGCGGACAGGGGGAAGCTCCTACGAGCAGTACTTC	CASRRTGGSSYEQYF	TRBV5-1	TRBD1	TRBJ2-7	.
TGCAGCGTTGAAGGTCTCAATGAGCAGTTCTTC	CSVEGLNEQFF	TRBV29-1	.	TRBJ2-1	.
TGTGCCAGCAGTTTGGCCGGAGCTAGCACAGATACGCAGTATTTT	CASSLAGASTDTQYF	TRBV27	.	TRBJ2-3	.
TGTGCCAGCAGCTTAGTACAGGGGGAGACCCAGTACTTC	CASSLVQGETQYF	TRBV7-6	TRBD1	TRBJ2-5	.
TGTGCCGGGGTGACAGAGCGCAATTCACCCCTCCACTTT	CAGVTERNSPLHF	TRBV2	.	TRBJ1-6	.
TGTGCCAGCAGCCGAGACAGGGAATGGGACGAGCAGTACTTC	CASSRDREWDEQYF	TRBV6-5	TRBD1	TRBJ2-7	.
TGTGCCAGCAGTGAGGGTGGGAGTCTCTACAATGAGCAGTTCTTC	CASSEGGSLYNEQFF	TRBV2	.	TRBJ2-1	.
TGCGCCAGCGGGGGCGCCTACGAGCAGTACTTC	CASGGAYEQYF	TRBV10-2	.	TRBJ2-7	once
TGTGCCAGCAGCAAAGCGGTGGGGGGACCCTACGAGCAGTACTTC	CASSKAVGGPYEQYF	TRBV21-1	.	TRBJ2-7	few
TGTGCTAGTGGTTTGGTACTGGGGTACAGGGGGACCTCTCAGCCCCAGCATTTT	CASGLVLGYRGTSQPQHF	TRBV12-5	TRBD1	TRBJ1-5	.
TGTGCCAGCGTGGGACACCGCAATCAGCCCCAGCATTTT	CASVGHRNQPQHF	TRBV28	.	TRBJ1-5	.
TGTGCCAGCAGCCCCCAACAGGGGGACCATTCACCCCTCCACTTT	CASSPQQGDHSPLHF	TRBV5-4	TRBD1	TRBJ1-6	.
TGTGCCAGTAAGGATCGGGGTTCTATGGATGAGCAGTTCTTC	CASKDRGSMDEQFF	TRBV19	.	TRBJ2-1	.
TGTGCCAGTAGTATGTCAGGGGGCAATCAGCCCCAGCATTTT	CASSMSGGNQPQHF	TRBV19	.	TRBJ1-5	.
TGTGCCAGCTCCCCTGGCCTCAATGAGCAGTTCTTC	CASSPGLNEQFF	TRBV27	.	TRBJ2-1	once
TGTGCCAGTAGGGATGAGCGGATACAAGAGACCCAGTACTTC	CASRDERIQETQYF	TRBV19	.	TRBJ2-5	.
TGCGCCAGCAGTTCGAGTAGCGGGAGCTCCTACGAGCAGTACTTC	CASSSSSGSSYEQYF	TRBV5-1	TRBD2	TRBJ2-7	.
TGTGCCAGCAGCCCGCAGGGGACTGAGCAGTTCTTC	CASSPQGTEQFF	TRBV7-9	.	TRBJ2-1	.
TGCGCCAGCAGCGGACAGGGGGCTACGAAAGAGACCCAGTACTTC	CASSGQGATKETQYF	TRBV5-1	TRBD1	TRBJ2-5	.
TGTGCCAGCAGACCCAGGGGGCAAGAGACCCAGTACTTC	CASRPRGQETQYF	TRBV6-5	TRBD1	TRBJ2-5	.
TGTGCCAGCTCGACAGGGGTCATGGGCACTGAAGCTTTCTTT	CASSTGVMGTEAFF	TRBV27	TRBD1	TRBJ1-1	.
TGTGCCAGTAGTTTCCTACAGGGTCGCCATGGCTACACCTTC	CASSFLQGRHGYTF	TRBV19	.	TRBJ1-2	.
TGTGCCAGCAGCTTAGGTGTGGGAGCAGCCTACGAGCAGTACTTC	CASSLGVGAAYEQYF	TRBV7-2	.	TRBJ2-7	.